A selection of T cell receptor beta chains follows, all from one sample in a study of STAT3 mutations in large granular lymphocyte leukemia. Repertoires were generated with immunoSEQ multiplex PCR, while TCRdb's copy carries only in-frame clones and drops some. The repertoire holds 20,000 or so clones, with 92% as singletons. The source material was peripheral blood mononuclear cells. The receptors come from a man in his 60s with T-cell large granular lymphocyte leukemia. Some clones in this sample may be carry-over from other donors' samples. Both conserved end residues are part of each CDR3. D genes are given only for firm matches. Clone size, where shown, is once, few, many, or a class for clones that have expanded.

15	NA	TRBJ1-1	TRBV18	NA	CASSVSKQQSTEAFF	TGTGCCAGCTCAGTATCCAAACAACAGAGCACTGAAGCTTTCTTT
13	NA	TRBJ2-5	TRBV6-5	NA	CASSYGRWETQYF	TGTGCCAGCAGTTACGGCCGCTGGGAGACCCAGTACTTC
14	NA	TRBJ2-5	TRBV18	few	CASSPLDTQETQYF	TGTGCCAGCTCACCACTCGATACACAAGAGACCCAGTACTTC
14	NA	TRBJ1-2	TRBV29-1	NA	CSVGGGGEEVGYTF	TGCAGCGTTGGTGGGGGGGGCGAAGAGGTTGGCTACACCTTC
14	TRBD1	TRBJ2-1	TRBV5-4	NA	CASSSGTGRNEQFF	TGTGCCAGCAGCTCCGGGACAGGGCGGAATGAGCAGTTCTTC
12	NA	TRBJ2-2	TRBV30	NA	CARNSGSGELFF	TGTGCCCGGAACTCAGGGTCCGGGGAGCTGTTTTTT
14	NA	TRBJ1-1	TRBV6-5	NA	CASIPGGRIAEAFF	TGTGCCAGCATCCCCGGGGGGAGAATCGCTGAAGCTTTCTTT
12	NA	TRBJ2-2	TRBV6-6	NA	CASSRNTGELFF	TGTGCCAGCAGCCGGAACACCGGGGAGCTGTTTTTT
14	TRBD2	TRBJ2-5	TRBV6-5	NA	CASGLAGIQETQYF	TGTGCCAGCGGGCTAGCGGGGATCCAAGAGACCCAGTACTTC
14	TRBD1	TRBJ1-1	TRBV5-1	NA	CASSFGQGPIEAFF	TGCGCCAGCAGCTTCGGACAGGGCCCCATTGAAGCTTTCTTT
15	NA	TRBJ1-5	TRBV5-1	NA	CASSSEGVSNQPQHF	TGCGCCAGCAGCTCGGAGGGAGTCAGCAATCAGCCCCAGCATTTT
12	NA	TRBJ2-7	TRBV6-6	NA	CASSFTRDEQYF	TGTGCCAGCAGTTTTACGAGGGACGAGCAGTACTTC
17	TRBD2	TRBJ2-2	TRBV10-2	NA	CASSEWGLAGAIGELFF	TGCGCCAGCAGTGAGTGGGGGCTAGCGGGAGCAATCGGGGAGCTGTTTTTT
13	NA	TRBJ2-1	TRBV5-4	NA	CASSSGVMVEQFF	TGTGCCAGCAGCTCGGGGGTGATGGTTGAGCAGTTCTTC
14	TRBD2	TRBJ2-7	TRBV29-1	once	CSAGLAGGPYEQYF	TGCAGCGCGGGACTAGCGGGAGGGCCCTACGAGCAGTACTTC
16	TRBD2	TRBJ2-1	TRBV5-4	NA	CASSLAGRGGWNEQFF	TGTGCCAGCAGCTTGGCGGGGAGGGGCGGGTGGAATGAGCAGTTCTTC
15	NA	TRBJ2-7	TRBV18	NA	CASSPRRVNSYEQYF	TGTGCCAGCTCACCACGTCGCGTGAACTCCTACGAGCAGTACTTC
17	NA	TRBJ2-1	TRBV29-1	NA	CSVVSSPPGASYNEQFF	TGCAGCGTTGTAAGTTCCCCCCCAGGGGCGTCCTACAATGAGCAGTTCTTC
15	TRBD1	TRBJ2-3	TRBV5-4	NA	CASSSGQGSTDTQYF	TGTGCCAGCAGCTCGGGACAGGGATCCACAGATACGCAGTATTTT
14	NA	TRBJ1-1	TRBV19	NA	CASSTRGAGTEAFF	TGTGCCAGTAGTACTCGGGGGGCCGGGACTGAAGCTTTCTTT
13	NA	TRBJ2-3	TRBV7-6	NA	CASSLVGTDTQYF	TGTGCCAGCAGCTTAGTAGGCACAGATACGCAGTATTTT
17	TRBD2	TRBJ2-7	TRBV4-1	NA	CASSQATGTRLPYEQYF	TGCGCCAGCAGCCAGGCCACCGGGACTAGGCTACCCTACGAGCAGTACTTC